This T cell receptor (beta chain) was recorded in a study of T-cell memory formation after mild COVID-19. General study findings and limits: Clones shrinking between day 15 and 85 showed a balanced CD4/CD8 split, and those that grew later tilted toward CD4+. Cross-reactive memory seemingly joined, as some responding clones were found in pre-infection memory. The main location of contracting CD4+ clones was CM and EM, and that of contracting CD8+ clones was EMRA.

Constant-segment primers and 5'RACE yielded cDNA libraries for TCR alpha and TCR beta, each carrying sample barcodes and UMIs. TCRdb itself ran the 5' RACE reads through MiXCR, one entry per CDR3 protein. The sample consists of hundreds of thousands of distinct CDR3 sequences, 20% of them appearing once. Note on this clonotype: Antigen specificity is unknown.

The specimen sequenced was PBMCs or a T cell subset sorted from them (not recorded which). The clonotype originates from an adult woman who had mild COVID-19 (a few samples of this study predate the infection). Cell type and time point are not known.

The DNA of the CDR3 is TGTGCCAGCAGTCCGACAGCGGGCATTAGGGGCAATGAGCAGTTCTTC. It codes for CASSPTAGIRGNEQFF. The chain combines TRBV2 with TRBJ2-1; tentatively, D is TRBD2 (6 bases). Germline loops: CDR1 SNHLY, CDR2 FYNNEI. V shed 5 bases and J shed 6 bases, with 20 bases lying between them. The CDR3 spans 16 residues.